This TCR beta chain was documented in a study of neurological immune-mediated disorders (dated by TCRdb to 2018 to 2020). With respect to the entire study: Peripheral blood TCR-beta repertoires from patients with HTLV-I-associated myelopathy (HAM/TSP), patients with multiple sclerosis, and healthy controls were compared in the study using UMI-based sequencing. The cohort comprised 65 to 75 subjects: some 15 HAM/TSP patients, 35 or so multiple sclerosis patients and 20 healthy controls. Alongside PBMC samples, the set of 106 TCR-beta libraries contained longitudinal samples, technical triplicates, and paired CD4+ and CD8+ T-cell subsets that had been sorted. Longitudinal HAM/TSP and healthy donors were sampled at 3 time-points each (about 3-45 month intervals).

In light of the paper, this sample's time point label describes: longitudinal time-point 1 (baseline). The healthy controls were volunteers from a blood bank in Maryland, USA. For unsorted PBMC libraries, 2 million PBMCs were used after storage in RNAlater at -80 degrees C until RNA extraction. PBMCs were separated from peripheral blood using Ficoll-Hypaque density gradient centrifugation and then cryopreserved in liquid nitrogen. There are 15 amino acids in the CDR3, from cysteine to phenylalanine inclusive. Left in the record is the CDR3 DNA by itself, 45 bases read in frame from the first base. The germline V gene (reference sequence) specifies LGHDT as CDR1 and YNNKEL as CDR2. V trim: 0 bases; J trim: 15 bases; unmatched bases: 13. At least ten counts were recorded for this clonotype. Its antigen is still unknown. Nothing much larger sits one base from this clone, and base qualities are not available.

To synthesize cDNA, template-switch 5'RACE was performed with a primer carrying a 10-nucleotide random unique molecular identifier so that each TCR transcript was tagged. Over 170 million TCR-beta sequences, covering 15-18 subjects, were produced in each sequencing run. Total RNA was extracted with the RNeasy kit. TCR-beta VDJ regions were amplified with primers for the TCR constant region and the 5'RACE anchor, using the KAPA Real-time Library Amplification kit. Sample indexes and Illumina adaptors were added in a first PCR, after which library yield was increased in a second PCR. After purification with Ampure beads, the TCR product of roughly 650 bp was size-selected on a 2% E-gel SizeSelection system. Before pooling, library quality was assessed on a Bioanalyzer, concentration was determined with Qubit, and library quantification was performed with the Kapa Library Quantification kit. An Illumina HiSeq 2500 was used to sequence the libraries paired-end at 2 x 150 bp. To increase sequence diversity, roughly 25-31% phiX was spiked into each library pool. Per the authors' processing: Quality-filtered reads were processed with the UMI-based MiGEC pipeline, and over 75% of raw TCR sequences were removed by the MiGEC pipeline during error correction. VDJ genes were aligned to IMGT germline references, and each clonotype was defined by a unique CDR3 amino acid sequence together with V-J genes. Clonal expansion, Shannon diversity and CDR3 relatedness (CalcPairwiseDistances, ClusterSamples) were evaluated with VDJtools, and phylogenetic trees were built with CLCbio workbench. A clone was classed as expanded if it had 8 or more unique UMIs, a cutoff based on coefficient-of-variation modelling across technical triplicates. Using fastp at Q25 and MiXCR, TCRdb reprocessed the public reads and kept productive beta chains. Rows matching on CDR3 protein sequence are summarized as one entry with the most common DNA and genes. It is TCRdb's table, rather than the study itself, that gives the V and J calls and clone size. The sample table shows around 69,000 distinct CDR3 sequences, and around 9.6% are seen once. Clones ranked in the top ten supply around a tenth of the sample.

What the authors observed across the whole study: No identical CDR3 amino acid sequences were shared among expanded clones across subjects, suggesting private TCR-beta repertoires in all groups. The highest TCR clonal expansion was observed in HAM/TSP patients, whereas the lowest was observed in MS patients, even when compared with healthy controls.

The sequenced material came from PBMCs. The rearranged chain carries TRBV3-1 and TRBJ2-1; 8 nucleotides in the junction match TRBD2. This receptor was identified in a man aged 30 to 39 in good health. Here is the DNA: TGTGCCAGCAGCCAAGAACGAAGCGGGAGATTACAGACGTTCTTC. Protein translation: CASSQERSGRLQTFF.